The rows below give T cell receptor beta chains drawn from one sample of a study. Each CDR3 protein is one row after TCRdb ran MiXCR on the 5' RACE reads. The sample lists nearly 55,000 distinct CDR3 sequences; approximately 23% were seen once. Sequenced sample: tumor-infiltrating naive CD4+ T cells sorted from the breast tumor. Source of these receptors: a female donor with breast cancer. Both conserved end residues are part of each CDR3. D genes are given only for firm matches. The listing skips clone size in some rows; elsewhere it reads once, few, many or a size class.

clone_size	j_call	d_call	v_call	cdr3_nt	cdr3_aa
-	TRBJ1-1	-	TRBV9	TGTGCCAGCAGCATAGCGGCCCACTCGAACACTGAAGCTTTCTTT	CASSIAAHSNTEAFF
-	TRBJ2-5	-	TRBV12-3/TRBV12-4	TGTGCCAGCAGTTCACCAAGGGGACCAGAGACCCAGTACTTC	CASSSPRGPETQYF
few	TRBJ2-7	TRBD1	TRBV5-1	TGCGCCAGCAGCTTGGAGGCAGGGGGCGTGCGTCGGGAGCAGTACTTC	CASSLEAGGVRREQYF
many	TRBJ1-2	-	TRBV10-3	TGTGCCACCGGCGGCGGCAGGGCATATGGCTACACCTTC	CATGGGRAYGYTF
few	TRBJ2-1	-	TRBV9	TGTGCCAGCAGCGTAGTATCGTCTAGCCGGTACAATGAGCAGTTCTTC	CASSVVSSSRYNEQFF
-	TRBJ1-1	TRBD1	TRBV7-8	TGTGCCAGCAGCTTAGCGTTCCTGGTCCGTGTGGGACAGACGAACACTGAAGCTTTCTTT	CASSLAFLVRVGQTNTEAFF
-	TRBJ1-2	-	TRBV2	TGTGCCAGCACCCCCGGGACCCTCTATGGCTACACCTTC	CASTPGTLYGYTF
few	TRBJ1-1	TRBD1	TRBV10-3	TGTGCCATCAGTGAGTCTATGTGGAGGGGGCGTAACACTGAAGCTTTCTTT	CAISESMWRGRNTEAFF
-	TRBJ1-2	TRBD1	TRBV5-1	TGCGCCAGCAGCCCCCACGCCGGGACAGCGGTGGGAGTCGTTGAGGCGCCTGGCTACACCTTC	CASSPHAGTAVGVVEAPGYTF
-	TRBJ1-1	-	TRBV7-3	TGTGCCAGCAGCTTACAGAGGAACACTGAAGCTTTCTTT	CASSLQRNTEAFF
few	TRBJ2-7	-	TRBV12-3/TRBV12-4	TGTGCCAGCAGTTTTGGGGGGGGGCCCTACGAGCAGTACTTC	CASSFGGGPYEQYF
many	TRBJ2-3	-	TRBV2	TGTGCCAGCATCGCGGGACTTAGCACAGATACGCAGTATTTT	CASIAGLSTDTQYF
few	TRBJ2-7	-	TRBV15	TGTGCCACCAGCAGAGGCCCAGGAGCCTACGAGCAGTACTTC	CATSRGPGAYEQYF
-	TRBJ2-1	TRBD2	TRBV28	TGTGCCACGAGCGGGACGAAATATGAGCAGTTCTTC	CATSGTKYEQFF
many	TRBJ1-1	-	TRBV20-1	TGCAGTGCTACTATGAACACTGAAGCTTTCTTT	CSATMNTEAFF
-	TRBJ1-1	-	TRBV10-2	TGCGCCAGCAAAGAATTGACGAACACTGAAGCTTTCTTT	CASKELTNTEAFF
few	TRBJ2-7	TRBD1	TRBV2	TGTGCCAGCAGTGGGACGGGACAGTACTACGAGCAGTACTTC	CASSGTGQYYEQYF
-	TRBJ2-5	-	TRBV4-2	TGTGCCAGCAGCCAAGAAGAAAGGGGTGAGGAGACCCAGTACTTC	CASSQEERGEETQYF
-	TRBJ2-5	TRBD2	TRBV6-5	TGTGCCAGCAGTTTCGGGACTAGCGAGATTGAGACCCAGTACTTC	CASSFGTSEIETQYF
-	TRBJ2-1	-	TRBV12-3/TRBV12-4	TGTGCCAGCAGTCCGAGCGACTCCTACAATGAGCAGTTCTTC	CASSPSDSYNEQFF
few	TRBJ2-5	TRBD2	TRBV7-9	TGTGCCAGCAGCTTTAGGAGAGCGGGAGTTGAGACCCAGTACTTC	CASSFRRAGVETQYF
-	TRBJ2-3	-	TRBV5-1	TGCGCCAGCACCTTGGGAGCGGATACGCAGTATTTT	CASTLGADTQYF